This entry lists 8 T cell receptor beta chains sequenced from one sample in a study of spatial heterogeneity in lung cancer. TCRdb independently ran MiXCR on the 5' RACE reads; one entry per CDR3 protein. The profile shows about 39,000 distinct CDR3 sequences, under 4% of them singletons. The time point: sample taken at primary tumor resection. Sequencing was performed on normal lung tissue next to the tumor, taken at surgery. These receptors originate from a male donor with early-stage non-small cell lung cancer.

In this sample, this clonotype is medium-sized (0.01 to 0.1%). The J gene is TRBJ2-1, the V gene TRBV7-3, with D possibly TRBD2 on 5 matching bases. The CDR3 consists of 15 residues. In germline, CDR1 is SGHTA, CDR2 FQGTGA. V was shortened by 5 bases and J by 3 bases, with 14 bases between the two germline ends. The CDR3 DNA sequence: TGTGCCAGCAGCCTGGGGAGTCTAGTCTACAATGAGCAGTTCTTC. It yields the protein CASSLGSLVYNEQFF.

The chain joins TRBV2 to TRBJ1-6; possibly TRBD1 for D (5 bases). Germline V gene sequence: CDR1 SNHLY, CDR2 FYNNEI. CDR3 length: 13 residues. Trimming took off 3 bases at V and 13 bases at J, with 13 bases between the two ends. DNA of the CDR3: TGTGCCAGCAGTGATGGTAGTGGGGGGCCCCTCCACTTT. It yields the protein CASSDGSGGPLHF.

This clonotype showed up many times. The chain employs TRBV7-9 and TRBJ2-5, with D possibly TRBD2 on 5 matching bases. V was trimmed by 6 bases and J by 4 bases, leaving 15 bases between them. From germline, CDR1 is SEHNR and CDR2 FQNEAQ (reference sequence). This CDR3 spans 14 amino acids. Here the CDR3 reads CASRGPRGGETQYF. CDR3 nucleotides: TGTGCCAGCAGGGGCCCGCGAGGAGGAGAGACCCAGTACTTC.

This clonotype came up many times. This sequence joins TRBV28 and TRBJ2-5; D uncertain. This CDR3 comprises 14 residues. V was shortened by 1 base and J by 7 bases, with 13 bases between the two germline ends. The germline V gene has CDR1 MDHEN and CDR2 SYDVKM. CDR3 in DNA: TGTGCCAGCAGTTTATCCGGCAGACCCAGGACCCAGTACTTC. Protein product: CASSLSGRPRTQYF.

This clonotype was recorded at least ten times. The chain employs TRBV24-1 and TRBJ2-2, with D perhaps TRBD1 or TRBD2 (5 bases each). From germline, CDR1 is KGHDR and CDR2 SFDVKD. The CDR3 extends over 13 amino acids. CDR3 protein: CAAGTPNTGELFF. CDR3 sequence (DNA): TGTGCAGCCGGGACGCCGAACACCGGGGAGCTGTTTTTT.

This clonotype was detected ten times or more. V and J are TRBV12-3 or TRBV12-4 and TRBJ2-6; D tentatively reads TRBD1 or TRBD2 (5 bases each). This CDR3 region has 15 residues. V lost 3 bases to trimming and J lost 2 bases, with 8 bases between them. The CDR3 DNA follows: TGTGCCAGCAGTTTCGTGGGGGCTGGGGCCAACGTCCTGACTTTC. Amino acid sequence: CASSFVGAGANVLTF.

This clonotype was seen many times. The rearrangement links TRBV7-6 to TRBJ1-6; TRBD1 matches 9 bases. Per germline, CDR1 SGHVS and CDR2 FNYEAQ. J was trimmed by 10 bases and V by 3 bases; bases with no gene match: 4. The CDR3 has 14 amino acids. Here the CDR3 reads CASSFRTGDSPLHF. The CDR3 DNA reads TGTGCCAGCAGCTTTAGGACAGGGGACTCACCCCTCCACTTT.

This clonotype was observed many times. This chain connects TRBV2 to TRBJ2-1; D gene unclear. Between the trimmed V and J ends, which lost 5 bases and 7 bases, there was a span of 3 bases. Germline V gives CDR1 SNHLY, CDR2 FYNNEI. The CDR3 is 10 amino acids. CDR3: CASSRNEQFF. The CDR3 DNA reads as TGTGCCAGCAGTCGGAATGAGCAGTTCTTC.